The sequence of this T cell receptor beta chain was determined in a study of T cell clonotyping in hematopoietic cell transplantation. Study-level points and caveats: Pathologically expanded recipient clonotypes increased progressively from day 30 to day 180 as diversity fell. Cells were unsorted, so CD4 and CD8 contributions were not separated.

Clones were read by immunoSEQ multiplex PCR, and TCRdb kept only the in-frame ones, dropping some. In the table there are around 15,000 clones, around 97% of which are singletons. A word on this clone: Its antigen is still unknown.

This CDR3 contains 14 residues. Germline loops: CDR1 SQVTM, CDR2 ANQGSEA. V was clipped by 6 bases and J by 4 bases; unmatched bases: 8. The specimen was peripheral blood mononuclear cells, collected 30 days after allogeneic stem cell transplant. The source is a female patient in her fifties or sixties who had an allogeneic stem cell transplant from an unrelated donor, so T cells may come from the graft donor. Some clones in this sample may be carry-over from other donors' samples. The chain combines TRBV29-1 with TRBJ1-2; TRBD1 agrees at 10 bases. Here the CDR3 reads CSVSRDRGFYGYTF. The CDR3 DNA follows: TGCAGCGTGTCCCGGGACAGGGGATTCTATGGCTACACCTTC.